This entry describes one T cell receptor (beta chain). The antigen is unknown. V was clipped by 0 bases and J by 3 bases, with 8 bases between them. CDR3 length equals 14 residues. The germline V gene has CDR1 MGHRA and CDR2 YSYEKL. The data derive from a study of TIL therapy for anti-PD-1-resistant metastatic lung cancer. The overall study: Tumors carried a median about 1.5 non-synonymous mutations per megabase. The study, taken as a whole, reports: TIL cultures after expansion showed higher clonality and lower diversity than baseline tumor (median 6% vs 31%).

The immunoSEQ assay was v3. The method was immunoSEQ multiplex PCR; TCRdb's version includes in-frame clones alone and lacks a portion of them. The sample includes approximately 27,000 clones, approximately 72% of them seen just once. Described time point: pre-treatment sample, taken before nivolumab and TIL therapy. Pleural nodules or supraclavicular lymph nodes made up most of the excised metastases sampled. Tumor harvest preceded PD-1/PD-L1 blockade, followed by nivolumab treatment. The sequenced sample was tumor tissue, obtained at baseline. The TCR sequence derives from a person aged 25 to 85 with non-small cell lung cancer. This chain links TRBV4-1 with TRBJ1-2; D remains unclear. The CDR3 is CASSQEHGDYGYTF. CDR3 nucleotide sequence: TGCGCCAGCAGCCAAGAACACGGGGACTATGGCTACACCTTC.